The 17 T cell receptor beta chains listed next were all sequenced from one sample in a study of OX40 agonist ivuxolimab in advanced cancers. Assay: immunoSEQ multiplex PCR; the TCRdb copy retains only in-frame clones and omits some. This sample has 25,000 to 35,000 clones, with roughly 84% found just once. The sample was CD4+ or CD8+ T cells sorted from blood, taken in a trial of the OX40 agonist ivuxolimab. These TCRs come from an adult with an advanced solid tumor such as melanoma, head and neck, liver or kidney cancer.

The V and J genes are TRBV25-1 and TRBJ1-5; D is undetermined. CDR3 length equals 11 residues. Germline values: CDR1 MGHDK, CDR2 SYGVNS. Deletions cut 8 bases from V and 5 bases from J, with 7 bases between. The chain's CDR3 is CASGEDQPQHF. DNA for the CDR3: TGTGCCAGCGGGGAGGATCAGCCCCAGCATTTT.

The chain has TRBV19 and TRBJ1-1; D not certain. The V end was cut by 2 bases, the J end by 2 bases, with 6 bases between. The V gene's germline CDR1 is LNHDA and CDR2 SQIVND (reference sequence). This CDR3 is built from 13 residues. The CDR3 bases are TGTGCCAGTAGTATACTCACAAACACTGAAGCTTTCTTT. Its translation: CASSILTNTEAFF.

Worth noting for this clone: This likely traces to a read error, being one base from a far larger clone. CDR3 sequence (DNA): TGTGCCAGCAGCCCCGGGACAGGGACCTACGAGCAGTACTTC. Amino acids: CASSPGTGTYEQYF. The V gene is TRBV11-2, the J gene TRBJ2-7; TRBD1 aligns across 9 bases. The V segment lost 5 bases and the J segment 2 bases; nucleotides outside the gene matches: 4. The CDR3 is 14 residues long. Looked up from germline, CDR1 is SGHAT and CDR2 is FQNNGV.

V gene TRBV27 combines with J gene TRBJ2-7, with D perhaps TRBD1 or TRBD2 (6 bases each). The germline V gene encodes CDR1 MNHEY and CDR2 SMNVEV (reference sequence). V was cut by 2 bases and J by 0 bases, with 8 bases left in between. The CDR3 spans 14 residues. The CDR3 spells CASSLRGVSYEQYF. CDR3 nucleotides: TGTGCCAGCAGTTTAAGGGGGGTCTCCTACGAGCAGTACTTC.

The chain carries TRBV29-1 and TRBJ2-1, with TRBD1 as a possible D gene (6 bases). Trimming removed 4 bases at V and 0 bases at J, with 10 bases between. Per germline, CDR1 SQVTM and CDR2 ANQGSEA. This CDR3 has 14 amino acids. The CDR3 spells CSVGGQTSYNEQFF. For the CDR3, the DNA is TGCAGCGTTGGGGGGCAGACCTCCTACAATGAGCAGTTCTTC.

V and J are TRBV7-2 and TRBJ1-2, with D uncertain. The CDR3 totals 11 residues. V lost 3 bases and J lost 6, with 5 bases in between. Looked up from germline, CDR1 is SGHTA and CDR2 is FQGNSA. DNA for the CDR3: TGTGCCAGCAGCTTCGGGGATGGCTACACCTTC. It specifies CASSFGDGYTF.

J is TRBJ1-1 and V is TRBV30; D not certain. Germline assignment: CDR1 GTSNPN and CDR2 SVGIG (reference sequence). This CDR3 region has 14 residues. V dropped 5 bases and J dropped 1 base, with 14 bases sitting between them. CDR3 loop: CAWCSRPRNTEAFF. DNA of the CDR3: TGTGCCTGGTGCTCACGCCCGAGGAACACTGAAGCTTTCTTT.

CDR3 DNA: TGTGCCAGCAGGCCCGACCTCGGGGAGGCGAACACCGGGGAGCTGTTTTTT. The encoded protein is CASRPDLGEANTGELFF. The chain joins TRBV7-9 to TRBJ2-2, with a tentative D call TRBD2 (6 bases). Trimming removed 6 bases from V and 0 bases from J, with 17 bases in between. Germline V gene lookup returns CDR1 SEHNR and CDR2 FQNEAQ (reference sequence). The CDR3 totals 17 residues. Full variable domain (remainder filled in from reference TRBV7-9 and TRBJ2-2): DTGVSQNPRHKITKRGQNVTFRCDPISEHNRLYWYRQTLGQGPEFLTYFQNEAQLEKSRLLSDRFSAERPKGSFSTLEIQRTEQGDSAMYLCASRPDLGEANTGELFFGEGSRLTVL.

J is TRBJ2-1 and V is TRBV4-1; D is undetermined. CDR3 length: 12 amino acids. Trimming pared 0 bases from V and 7 bases from J, leaving 4 bases between. Germline loops: CDR1 MGHRA, CDR2 YSYEKL. CDR3 sequence: CASSQERNEQFF. Here the CDR3 DNA reads TGCGCCAGCAGCCAAGAACGGAATGAGCAGTTCTTC.

The chain couples TRBV28 to TRBJ2-1, with a possible D match to TRBD2 (6 bases). The CDR3 totals 13 residues. Looked up from germline, CDR1 is MDHEN and CDR2 is SYDVKM. V gave up 3 bases and J gave up 4 bases, with 7 bases separating them. CDR3 sequence: CASSFAGYNEQFF. CDR3 DNA sequence: TGTGCCAGCAGTTTCGCGGGGTACAATGAGCAGTTCTTC.

The chain carries TRBV7-6 and TRBJ2-7; tentatively, D is TRBD1 (5 bases). The CDR3 has 14 residues. Germline CDR1 and CDR2: SGHVS and FNYEAQ. Trimming took off 5 bases at V and 0 bases at J, with 11 bases between the two ends. In DNA, the CDR3 is TGTGCCAGCAGCACCCGACAGAGCTCCTACGAGCAGTACTTC. It codes for CASSTRQSSYEQYF.

The rearrangement uses TRBV7-2 and TRBJ2-7, with no clear D. V gave up 6 bases and J gave up 2 bases, with 11 bases separating them. The CDR3 has 13 residues. Germline V lookup: CDR1 SGHTA, CDR2 FQGNSA. For the CDR3, the DNA is TGTGCCAGCAGGGAGACTTCCACCTACGAGCAGTACTTC. It is translated as CASRETSTYEQYF.

The V call is TRBV7-2, the J call TRBJ1-3; no definite D call. Germline V CDR1 and CDR2: SGHTA, FQGNSA. V lost 5 bases and J 0 bases, leaving 11 bases between the germline ends. CDR3 length: 15 residues. The CDR3 loop reads CASSPDGVSGNTIYF. In DNA form, the CDR3 reads TGTGCCAGCAGCCCAGACGGAGTCTCTGGAAACACCATATATTTT.

The rearrangement links TRBV7-8 to TRBJ1-2, with a possible D match to TRBD1 (6 bases). CDR3 length equals 14 residues. The germline V gene encodes CDR1 SGHVS and CDR2 FQNEAQ. V lost 5 bases to trimming and J lost 8 bases, with 18 bases between them. The CDR3 loop is CASSPDGGVRGYTF. CDR3 bases: TGTGCCAGCAGCCCCGACGGGGGCGTTAGGGGCTACACCTTC.

Judged by abundance, this clone is medium-sized. The genes are TRBV30 and TRBJ2-7; TRBD1 matches at 7 bases. The germline CDR1 and CDR2 sequences are GTSNPN and SVGIG (reference sequence). V dropped 4 bases and J dropped 3; count of bases not matched to a gene: 6. The CDR3 extends over 13 amino acids. CDR3 amino acids: CAWTTGTGYEQYF. CDR3 DNA sequence: TGTGCCTGGACGACAGGGACCGGCTACGAGCAGTACTTC.

The rearrangement links TRBV7-2 to TRBJ1-1; D is unresolved. The CDR3 is 12 amino acids. Germline V lookup: CDR1 SGHTA, CDR2 FQGNSA. The V end lost 4 bases, the J end lost 4 bases, and 7 bases lay between the germline ends. The CDR3 sequence is CASSWGSTEAFF. CDR3 nucleotides: TGTGCCAGCAGCTGGGGTAGCACTGAAGCTTTCTTT.

The gene calls are TRBV4-1 and TRBJ1-1; D is perhaps TRBD1 (5 bases). This CDR3 has 15 amino acids. The ends were cut back, 2 bases at V and 2 bases at J, with 12 bases in the middle. Germline CDR1 and CDR2: MGHRA and YSYEKL. In nucleotides, the CDR3 is TGCGCCAGCAGCCAAACCGAACAGGCTAACACTGAAGCTTTCTTT. Amino acid sequence: CASSQTEQANTEAFF.